This T cell receptor (beta chain) stems from a study of T cell changes during pregnancy in multiple sclerosis. Germline lookup yields CDR1 MNHEY and CDR2 SVGAGI. With 1 base clipped from V and 5 bases from J, the junction kept 5 bases outside the gene matches. The CDR3 has 15 residues. TCRdb's copy holds only in-frame clones and misses some; the assay was immunoSEQ multiplex PCR. The sample holds just over 65,000 clones; about 90% are singletons and the top ten take around 0.86%. Here the sequenced sample was peripheral blood, taken in the second trimester of pregnancy. This clonotype was obtained from a female donor with multiple sclerosis, enrolled in a pregnancy study. The chain is built from TRBV6-5 and TRBJ2-5; TRBD1 agrees at 9 bases. Here the CDR3 DNA reads TGTGCCAGCAGTTACTGGGGACAGGGCTCGGAGACCCAGTACTTC. Protein product: CASSYWGQGSETQYF.